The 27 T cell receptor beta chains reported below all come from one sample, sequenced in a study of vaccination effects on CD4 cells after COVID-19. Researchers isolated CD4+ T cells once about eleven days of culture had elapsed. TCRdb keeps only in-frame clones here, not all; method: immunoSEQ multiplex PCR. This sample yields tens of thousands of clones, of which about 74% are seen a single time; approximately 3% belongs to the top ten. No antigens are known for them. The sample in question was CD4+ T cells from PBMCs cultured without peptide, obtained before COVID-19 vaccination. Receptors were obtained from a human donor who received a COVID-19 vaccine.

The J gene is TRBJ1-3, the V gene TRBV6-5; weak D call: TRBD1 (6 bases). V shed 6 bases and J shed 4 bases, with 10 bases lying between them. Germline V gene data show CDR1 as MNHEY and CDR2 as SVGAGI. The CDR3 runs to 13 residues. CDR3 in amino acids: CASSRTAGNTIYF. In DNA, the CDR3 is TGTGCCAGCAGCCGGACAGCCGGAAACACCATATATTTT.

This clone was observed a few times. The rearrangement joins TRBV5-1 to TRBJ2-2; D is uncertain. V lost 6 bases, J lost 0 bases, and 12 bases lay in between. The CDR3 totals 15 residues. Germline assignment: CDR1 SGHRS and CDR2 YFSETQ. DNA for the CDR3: TGCGCCAGCACCTCGACGGAGACGAACACCGGGGAGCTGTTTTTT. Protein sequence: CASTSTETNTGELFF. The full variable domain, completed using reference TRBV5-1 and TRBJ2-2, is KAGVTQTPRYLIKTRGQQVTLSCSPISGHRSVSWYQQTPGQGLQFLFEYFSETQRNKGNFPGRFSGRQFSNSRSEMNVSTLELGDSALYLCASTSTETNTGELFFGEGSRLTVL.

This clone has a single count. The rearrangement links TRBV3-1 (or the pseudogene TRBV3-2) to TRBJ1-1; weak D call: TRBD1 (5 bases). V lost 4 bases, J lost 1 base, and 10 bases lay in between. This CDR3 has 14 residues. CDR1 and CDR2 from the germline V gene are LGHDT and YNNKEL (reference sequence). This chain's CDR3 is CASSLGTANTEAFF. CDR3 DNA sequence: TGTGCCAGCAGCCTCGGGACCGCGAACACTGAAGCTTTCTTT.

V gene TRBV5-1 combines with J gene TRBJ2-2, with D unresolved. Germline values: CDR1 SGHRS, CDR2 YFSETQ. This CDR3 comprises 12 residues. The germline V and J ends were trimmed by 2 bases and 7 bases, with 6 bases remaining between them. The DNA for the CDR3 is TGCGCCAGCAGCTTTAGTGGCGGGGAGCTGTTTTTT. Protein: CASSFSGGELFF.

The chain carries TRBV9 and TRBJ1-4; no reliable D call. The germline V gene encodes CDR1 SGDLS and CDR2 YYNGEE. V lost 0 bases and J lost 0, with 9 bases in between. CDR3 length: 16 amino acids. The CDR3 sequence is CASSVGGTATNEKLFF. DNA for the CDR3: TGTGCCAGCAGCGTAGGAGGAACTGCAACTAATGAAAAACTGTTTTTT.

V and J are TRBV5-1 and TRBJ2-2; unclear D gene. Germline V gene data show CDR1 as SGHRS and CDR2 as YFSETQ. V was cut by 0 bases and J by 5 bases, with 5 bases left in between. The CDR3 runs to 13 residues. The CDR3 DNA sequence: TGCGCCAGCAGCTTGGGCCCTACCGGGGAGCTGTTTTTT. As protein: CASSLGPTGELFF. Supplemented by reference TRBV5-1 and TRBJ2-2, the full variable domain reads KAGVTQTPRYLIKTRGQQVTLSCSPISGHRSVSWYQQTPGQGLQFLFEYFSETQRNKGNFPGRFSGRQFSNSRSEMNVSTLELGDSALYLCASSLGPTGELFFGEGSRLTVL.

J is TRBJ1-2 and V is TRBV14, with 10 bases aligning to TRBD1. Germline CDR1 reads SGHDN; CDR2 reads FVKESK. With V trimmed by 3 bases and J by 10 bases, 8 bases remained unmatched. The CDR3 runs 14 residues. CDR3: CASSHADRGPLYTF. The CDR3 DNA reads TGTGCCAGCAGCCACGCTGACAGGGGGCCACTCTACACCTTC.

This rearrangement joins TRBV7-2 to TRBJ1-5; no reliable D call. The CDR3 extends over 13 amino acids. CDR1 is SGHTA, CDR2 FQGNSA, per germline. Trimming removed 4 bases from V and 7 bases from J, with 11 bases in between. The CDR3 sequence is CASSWRKEQPQHF. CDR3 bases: TGTGCCAGCAGCTGGAGGAAGGAACAGCCCCAGCATTTT.

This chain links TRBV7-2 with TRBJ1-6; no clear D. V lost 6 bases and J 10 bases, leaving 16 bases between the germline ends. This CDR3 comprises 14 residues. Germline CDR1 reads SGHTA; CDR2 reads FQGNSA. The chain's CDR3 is CASRQDSGKSPLHF. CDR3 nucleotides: TGTGCCAGCAGACAAGACTCGGGTAAATCACCCCTCCACTTT.

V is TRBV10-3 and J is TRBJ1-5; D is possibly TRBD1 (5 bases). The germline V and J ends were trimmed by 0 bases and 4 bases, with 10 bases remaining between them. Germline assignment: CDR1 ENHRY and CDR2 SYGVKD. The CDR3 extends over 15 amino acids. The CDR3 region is CAISESRGVNQPQHF. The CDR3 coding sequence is TGTGCCATCAGTGAGTCTCGGGGGGTTAATCAGCCCCAGCATTTT.

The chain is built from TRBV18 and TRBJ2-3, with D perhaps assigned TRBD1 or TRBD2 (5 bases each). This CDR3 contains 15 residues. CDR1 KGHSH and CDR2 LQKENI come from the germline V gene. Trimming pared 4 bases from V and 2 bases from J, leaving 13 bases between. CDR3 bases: TGTGCCAGCTCACAACGCCGGGACGACACAGATACGCAGTATTTT. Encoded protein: CASSQRRDDTDTQYF. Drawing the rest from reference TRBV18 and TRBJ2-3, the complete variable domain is NAGVMQNPRHLVRRRGQEARLRCSPMKGHSHVYWYRQLPEEGLKFMVYLQKENIIDESGMPKERFSAEFPKEGPSILRIQQVVRGDSAAYFCASSQRRDDTDTQYFGPGTRLTVL.

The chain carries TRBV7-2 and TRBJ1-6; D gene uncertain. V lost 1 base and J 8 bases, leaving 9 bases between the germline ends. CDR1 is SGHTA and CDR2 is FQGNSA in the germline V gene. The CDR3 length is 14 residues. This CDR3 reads CASSLVAGDSPLHF. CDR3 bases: TGTGCCAGCAGCTTAGTAGCAGGAGATTCACCCCTCCACTTT. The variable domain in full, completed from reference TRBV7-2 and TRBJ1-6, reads GAGVSQSPSNKVTEKGKDVELRCDPISGHTALYWYRQSLGQGLEFLIYFQGNSAPDKSGLPSDRFSAERTGGSVSTLTIQRTQQEDSAVYLCASSLVAGDSPLHFGNGTRLTVT.

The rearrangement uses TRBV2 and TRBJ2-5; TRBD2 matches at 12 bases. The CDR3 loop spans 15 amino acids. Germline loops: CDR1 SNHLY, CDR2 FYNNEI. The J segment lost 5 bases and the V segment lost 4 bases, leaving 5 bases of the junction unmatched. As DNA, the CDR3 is TGTGCCAGCAGTGCTCCTAGCGGGGGGGCGGAGACCCAGTACTTC. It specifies CASSAPSGGAETQYF.

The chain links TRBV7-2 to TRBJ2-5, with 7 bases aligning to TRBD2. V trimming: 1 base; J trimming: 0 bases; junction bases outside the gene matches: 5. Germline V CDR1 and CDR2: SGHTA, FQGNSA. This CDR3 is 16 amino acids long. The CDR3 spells CASSLGWRGNQETQYF. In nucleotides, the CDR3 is TGTGCCAGCAGCTTAGGGTGGCGGGGGAACCAAGAGACCCAGTACTTC.

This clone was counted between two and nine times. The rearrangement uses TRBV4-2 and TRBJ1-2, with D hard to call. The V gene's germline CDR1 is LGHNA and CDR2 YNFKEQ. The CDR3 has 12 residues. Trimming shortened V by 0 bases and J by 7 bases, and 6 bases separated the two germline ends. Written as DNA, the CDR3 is TGTGCCAGCAGCCAAGAGAGTGCTGGCTACACCTTC. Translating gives CASSQESAGYTF.

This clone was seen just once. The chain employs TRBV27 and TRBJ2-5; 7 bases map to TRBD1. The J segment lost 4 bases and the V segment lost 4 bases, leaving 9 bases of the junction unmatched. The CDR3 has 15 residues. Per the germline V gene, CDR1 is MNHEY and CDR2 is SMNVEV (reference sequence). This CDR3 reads CASSSYGNRGETQYF. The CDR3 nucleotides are TGTGCCAGCAGTTCTTACGGGAACAGGGGAGAGACCCAGTACTTC.

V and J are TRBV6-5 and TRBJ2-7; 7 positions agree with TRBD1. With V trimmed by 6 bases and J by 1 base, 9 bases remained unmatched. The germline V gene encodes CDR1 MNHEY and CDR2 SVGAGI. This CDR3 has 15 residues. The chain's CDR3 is CASRARTGASYEQYV. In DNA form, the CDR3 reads TGTGCCAGCAGGGCCCGGACAGGCGCTTCCTACGAGCAGTACGTC.

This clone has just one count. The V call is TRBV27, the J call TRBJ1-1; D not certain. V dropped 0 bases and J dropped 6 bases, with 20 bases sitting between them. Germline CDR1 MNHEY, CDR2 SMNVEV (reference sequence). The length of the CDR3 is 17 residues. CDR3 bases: TGTGCCAGCAGTTTATCCACAGTGTTCTCCAGATCTCCTGAAGCTTTCTTT. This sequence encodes CASSLSTVFSRSPEAFF.

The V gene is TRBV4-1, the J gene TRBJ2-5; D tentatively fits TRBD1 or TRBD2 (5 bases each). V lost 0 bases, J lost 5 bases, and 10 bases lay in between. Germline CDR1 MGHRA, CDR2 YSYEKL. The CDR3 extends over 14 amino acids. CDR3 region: CASSQDTGRETQYF. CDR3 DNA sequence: TGCGCCAGCAGCCAAGATACGGGGCGGGAGACCCAGTACTTC.

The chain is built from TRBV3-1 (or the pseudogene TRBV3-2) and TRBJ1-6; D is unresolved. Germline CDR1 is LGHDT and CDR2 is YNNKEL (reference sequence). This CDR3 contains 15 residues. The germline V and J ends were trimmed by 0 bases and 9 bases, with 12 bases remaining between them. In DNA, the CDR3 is TGTGCCAGCAGCCAAGAGCCCGCGGGGAGTTCACCCCTCCACTTT. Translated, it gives CASSQEPAGSSPLHF.

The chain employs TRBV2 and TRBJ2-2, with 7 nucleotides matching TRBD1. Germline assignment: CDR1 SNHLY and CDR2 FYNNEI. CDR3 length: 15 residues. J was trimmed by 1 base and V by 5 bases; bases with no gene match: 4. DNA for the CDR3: TGTGCCAGCAGTCGACAGGGATTGAACACCGGGGAGCTGTTTTTT. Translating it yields CASSRQGLNTGELFF.

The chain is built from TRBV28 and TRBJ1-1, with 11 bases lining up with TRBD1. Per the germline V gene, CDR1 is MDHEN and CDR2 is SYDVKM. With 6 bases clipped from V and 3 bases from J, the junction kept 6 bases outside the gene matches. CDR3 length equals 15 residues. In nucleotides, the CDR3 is TGTGCCAGCAGAGGGACAGGGGGTGGGTACACTGAAGCTTTCTTT. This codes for CASRGTGGGYTEAFF.

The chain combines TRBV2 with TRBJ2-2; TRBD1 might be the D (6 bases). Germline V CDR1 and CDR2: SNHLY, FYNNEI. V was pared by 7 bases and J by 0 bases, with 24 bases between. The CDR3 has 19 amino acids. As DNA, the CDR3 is TGTGCCAGCACTCTGGATTTCCGGGACACTAAAACGAACACCGGGGAGCTGTTTTTT. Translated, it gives CASTLDFRDTKTNTGELFF.

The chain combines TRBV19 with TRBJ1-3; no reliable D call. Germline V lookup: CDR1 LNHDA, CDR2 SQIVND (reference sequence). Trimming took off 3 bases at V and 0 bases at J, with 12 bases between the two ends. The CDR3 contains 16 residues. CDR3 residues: CASSIASGRSGNTIYF. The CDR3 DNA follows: TGTGCCAGTAGTATCGCCTCGGGTCGCTCTGGAAACACCATATATTTT.

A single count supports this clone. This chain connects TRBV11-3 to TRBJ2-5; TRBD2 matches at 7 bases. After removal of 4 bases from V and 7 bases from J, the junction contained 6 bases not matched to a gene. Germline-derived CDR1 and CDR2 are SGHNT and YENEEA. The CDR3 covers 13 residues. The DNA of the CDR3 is TGTGCCAGCAGCTCGGGAGGTTATGGGACCCAGTACTTC. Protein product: CASSSGGYGTQYF.

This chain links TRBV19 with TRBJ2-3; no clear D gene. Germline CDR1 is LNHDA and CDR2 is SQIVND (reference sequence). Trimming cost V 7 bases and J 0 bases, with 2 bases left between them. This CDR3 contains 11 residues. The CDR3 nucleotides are TGTGCCAGTACTAGCACAGATACGCAGTATTTT. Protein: CASTSTDTQYF.

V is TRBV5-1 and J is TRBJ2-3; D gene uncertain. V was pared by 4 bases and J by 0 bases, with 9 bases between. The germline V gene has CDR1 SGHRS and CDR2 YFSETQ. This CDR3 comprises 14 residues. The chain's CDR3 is CASSQSASTDTQYF. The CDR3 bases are TGCGCCAGCAGCCAATCGGCTAGCACAGATACGCAGTATTTT.